This T cell receptor beta chain stems from a study of blood T cell repertoires in COVID-19. Overall study: The United States, Italy and Spain provided the acute and convalescent COVID-19 samples.

Original methodology: Reference gene primer amplification gave estimated nucleated cell counts. Here immunoSEQ multiplex PCR was the method, and the copy in TCRdb shows in-frame clones only, minus some. Clonal size and the V and J genes are those of that table, whereas D and trimming came from the DNA. The table lists under 150,000 clones, 75% to 90% of them singletons. This CDR3 has 13 residues. Trimming took 7 bases from V and 1 from J, leaving 10 bases between them. The germline V gene has CDR1 SNHLY and CDR2 FYNNEI. J is TRBJ1-2 and V is TRBV2; no firm D call. This receptor was obtained from a woman aged 50 to 60 with acute or convalescent COVID-19. Sequencing input: peripheral blood. CDR3 coding DNA: TGTGCCAGCAACGACCGGGATAACTATGGCTACACCTTC. Translation: CASNDRDNYGYTF.